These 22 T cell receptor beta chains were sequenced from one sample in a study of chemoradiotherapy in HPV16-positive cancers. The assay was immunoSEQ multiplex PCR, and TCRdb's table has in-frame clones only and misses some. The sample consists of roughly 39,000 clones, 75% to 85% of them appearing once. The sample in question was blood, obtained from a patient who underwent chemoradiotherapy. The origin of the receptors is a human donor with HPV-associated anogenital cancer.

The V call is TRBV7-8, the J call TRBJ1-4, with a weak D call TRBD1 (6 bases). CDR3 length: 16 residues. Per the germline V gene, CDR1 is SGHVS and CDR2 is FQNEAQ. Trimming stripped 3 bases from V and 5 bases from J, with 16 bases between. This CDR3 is CASSLGVGTQNEKLFF. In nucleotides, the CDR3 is TGTGCCAGCAGCTTGGGGGTGGGGACACAGAATGAAAAACTGTTTTTT. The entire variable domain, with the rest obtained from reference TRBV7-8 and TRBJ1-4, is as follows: GAGVSQSPRYKVAKRGQDVALRCDPISGHVSLFWYQQALGQGPEFLTYFQNEAQLDKSGLPSDRFFAERPEGSVSTLKIQRTQQEDSAVYLCASSLGVGTQNEKLFFGSGTQLSVL.

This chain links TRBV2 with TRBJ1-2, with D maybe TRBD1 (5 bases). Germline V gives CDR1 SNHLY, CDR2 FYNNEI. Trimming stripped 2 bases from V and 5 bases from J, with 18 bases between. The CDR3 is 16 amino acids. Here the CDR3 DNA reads TGTGCCAGCAGTGAATGGCAGGGAAGTGGGGGTTATGGCTACACCTTC. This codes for CASSEWQGSGGYGYTF.

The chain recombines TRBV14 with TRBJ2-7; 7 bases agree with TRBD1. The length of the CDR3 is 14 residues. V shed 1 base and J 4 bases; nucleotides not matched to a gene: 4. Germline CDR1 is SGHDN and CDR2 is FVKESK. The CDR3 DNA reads TGTGCCAGCAGCCAAGCTTGGACAGGATACGAGCAGTACTTC. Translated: CASSQAWTGYEQYF. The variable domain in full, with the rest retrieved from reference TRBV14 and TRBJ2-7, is EAGVTQFPSHSVIEKGQTVTLRCDPISGHDNLYWYRRVMGKEIKFLLHFVKESKQDESGMPNNRFLAERTGGTYSTLKVQPAELEDSGVYFCASSQAWTGYEQYFGPGTRLTVT.

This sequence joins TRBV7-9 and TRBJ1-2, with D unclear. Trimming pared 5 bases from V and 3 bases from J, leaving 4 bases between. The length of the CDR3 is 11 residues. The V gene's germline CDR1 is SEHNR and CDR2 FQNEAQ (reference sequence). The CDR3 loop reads CASSRDYGYTF. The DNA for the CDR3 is TGTGCCAGCAGCCGCGACTATGGCTACACCTTC.

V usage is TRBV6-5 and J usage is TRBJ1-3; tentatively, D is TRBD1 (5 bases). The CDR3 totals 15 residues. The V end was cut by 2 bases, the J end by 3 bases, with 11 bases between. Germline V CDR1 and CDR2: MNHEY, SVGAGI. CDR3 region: CASSYGGFNGNTIYF. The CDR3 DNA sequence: TGTGCCAGCAGTTACGGGGGGTTTAATGGAAACACCATATATTTT.

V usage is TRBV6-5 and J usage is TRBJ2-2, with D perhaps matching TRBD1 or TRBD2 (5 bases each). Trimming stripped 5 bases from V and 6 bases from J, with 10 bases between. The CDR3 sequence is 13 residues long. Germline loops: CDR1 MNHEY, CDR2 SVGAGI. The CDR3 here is CASSIQGPGELFF. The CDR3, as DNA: TGTGCCAGCAGTATTCAGGGACCCGGGGAGCTGTTTTTT.

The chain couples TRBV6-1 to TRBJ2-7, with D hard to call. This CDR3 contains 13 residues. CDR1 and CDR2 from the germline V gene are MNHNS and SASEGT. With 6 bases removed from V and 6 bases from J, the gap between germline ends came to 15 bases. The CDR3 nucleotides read TGTGCCAGCAGCGAACAAGAGTGGCGCGAGCAGTACTTC. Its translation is CASSEQEWREQYF.

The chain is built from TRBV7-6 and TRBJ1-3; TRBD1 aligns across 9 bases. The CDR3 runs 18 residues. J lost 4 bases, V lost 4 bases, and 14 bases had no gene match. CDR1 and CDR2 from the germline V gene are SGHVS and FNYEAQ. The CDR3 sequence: CASSSRGPGQGIGNTIYF. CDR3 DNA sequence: TGTGCCAGCAGCTCTCGGGGGCCGGGACAGGGTATAGGAAACACCATATATTTT.

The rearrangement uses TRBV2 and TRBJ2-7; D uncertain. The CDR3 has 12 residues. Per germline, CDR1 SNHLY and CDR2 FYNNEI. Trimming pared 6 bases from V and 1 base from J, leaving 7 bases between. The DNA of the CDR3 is TGTGCCAGCAGGGTTTTGTCCTACGAGCAGTACTTC. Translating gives CASRVLSYEQYF. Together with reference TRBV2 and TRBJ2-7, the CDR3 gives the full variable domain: EPEVTQTPSHQVTQMGQEVILRCVPISNHLYFYWYRQILGQKVEFLVSFYNNEISEKSEIFDDQFSVERPDGSNFTLKIRSTKLEDSAMYFCASRVLSYEQYFGPGTRLTVT.

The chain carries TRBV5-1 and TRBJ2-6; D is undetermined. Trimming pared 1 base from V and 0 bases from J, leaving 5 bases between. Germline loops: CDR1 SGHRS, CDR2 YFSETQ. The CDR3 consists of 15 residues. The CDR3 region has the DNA TGCGCCAGCAGCTTGAGCCTCTCTGGGGCCAACGTCCTGACTTTC. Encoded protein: CASSLSLSGANVLTF. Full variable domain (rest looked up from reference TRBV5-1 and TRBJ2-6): KAGVTQTPRYLIKTRGQQVTLSCSPISGHRSVSWYQQTPGQGLQFLFEYFSETQRNKGNFPGRFSGRQFSNSRSEMNVSTLELGDSALYLCASSLSLSGANVLTFGAGSRLTVL.

DNA of the CDR3: TGTGCCAGCAGCCACTTAGCGGAAGAGACCCAGTACTTC. Its protein product is CASSHLAEETQYF. This sequence joins TRBV5-4 and TRBJ2-5, with D possibly TRBD2 on 6 matching bases. The CDR3 consists of 13 residues. From germline, CDR1 is SGHNT and CDR2 YYREEE (reference sequence). V was clipped by 4 bases and J by 3 bases, with 10 bases between them.

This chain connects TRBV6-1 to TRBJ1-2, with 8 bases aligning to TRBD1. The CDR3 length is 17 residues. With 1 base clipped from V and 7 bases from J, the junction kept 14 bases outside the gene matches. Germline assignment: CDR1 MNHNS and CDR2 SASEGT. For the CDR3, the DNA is TGTGCCAGCAGTGAAGAGCCTGGCGGGACAGGCCTGGGTGGCTACACCTTC. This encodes CASSEEPGGTGLGGYTF.

Here the CDR3 DNA reads TGTGCCAGCCGACCTGTAGGGGCCAACGTCCTGACTTTC. Its protein is CASRPVGANVLTF. The chain carries TRBV27 and TRBJ2-6, with D uncertain. This CDR3 region has 13 residues. V gave up 8 bases and J gave up 4 bases, with 9 bases separating them. Germline CDR1 is MNHEY and CDR2 is SMNVEV (reference sequence).

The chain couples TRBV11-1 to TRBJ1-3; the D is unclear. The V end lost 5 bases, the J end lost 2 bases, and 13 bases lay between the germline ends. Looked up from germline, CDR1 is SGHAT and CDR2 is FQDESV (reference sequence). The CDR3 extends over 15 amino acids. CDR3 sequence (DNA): TGTGCCAGCAGCCCACCGGGAACCACTGGAAACACCATATATTTT. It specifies CASSPPGTTGNTIYF.

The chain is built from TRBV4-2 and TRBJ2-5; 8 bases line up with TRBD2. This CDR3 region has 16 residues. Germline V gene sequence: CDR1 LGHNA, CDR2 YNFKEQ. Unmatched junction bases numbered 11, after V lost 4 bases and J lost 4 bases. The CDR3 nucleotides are TGTGCCAGCAGCCCCGAACCCCTAGCGGGTGGAGAGACCCAGTACTTC. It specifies CASSPEPLAGGETQYF.

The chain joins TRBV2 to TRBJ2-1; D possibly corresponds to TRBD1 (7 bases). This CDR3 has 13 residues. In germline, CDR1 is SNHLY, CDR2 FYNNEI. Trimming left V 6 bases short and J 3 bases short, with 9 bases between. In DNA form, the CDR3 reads TGTGCCAGCAGGCGGGACAGCTACAATGAGCAGTTCTTC. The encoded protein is CASRRDSYNEQFF.

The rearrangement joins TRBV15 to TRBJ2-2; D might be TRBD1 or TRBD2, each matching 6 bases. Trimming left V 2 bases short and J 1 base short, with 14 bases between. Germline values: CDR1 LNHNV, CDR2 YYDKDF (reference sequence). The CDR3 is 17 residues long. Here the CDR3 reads CATSRWRGTVNTGELFF. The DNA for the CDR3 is TGTGCCACCAGCAGATGGAGGGGGACGGTGAACACCGGGGAGCTGTTTTTT. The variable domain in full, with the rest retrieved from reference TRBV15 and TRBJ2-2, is DAMVIQNPRYQVTQFGKPVTLSCSQTLNHNVMYWYQQKSSQAPKLLFHYYDKDFNNEADTPDNFQSRRPNTSFCFLDIRSPGLGDTAMYLCATSRWRGTVNTGELFFGEGSRLTVL.

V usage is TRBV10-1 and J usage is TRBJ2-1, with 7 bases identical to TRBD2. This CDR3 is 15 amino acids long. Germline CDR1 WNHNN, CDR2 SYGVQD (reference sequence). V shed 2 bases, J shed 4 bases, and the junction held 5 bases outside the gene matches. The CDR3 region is CASSEGGTTYNEQFF. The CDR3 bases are TGCGCCAGCAGTGAGGGGGGGACTACTTACAATGAGCAGTTCTTC.

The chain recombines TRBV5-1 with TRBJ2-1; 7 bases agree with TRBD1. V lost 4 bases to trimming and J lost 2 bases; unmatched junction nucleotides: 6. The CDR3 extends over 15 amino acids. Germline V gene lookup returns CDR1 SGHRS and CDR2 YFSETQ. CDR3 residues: CASSIYGTAYNEQFF. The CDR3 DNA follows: TGCGCCAGCAGCATTTACGGGACAGCCTACAATGAGCAGTTCTTC.

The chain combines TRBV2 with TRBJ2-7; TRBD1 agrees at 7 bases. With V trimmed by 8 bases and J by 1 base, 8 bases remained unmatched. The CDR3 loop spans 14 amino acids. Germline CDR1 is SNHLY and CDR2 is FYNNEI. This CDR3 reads CASLGTGESYEQYF. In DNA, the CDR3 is TGTGCCAGCTTGGGCACAGGGGAATCCTACGAGCAGTACTTC.

The chain's CDR3 is CASSTNEKLFF. Written as DNA, the CDR3 is TGTGCCAGCAGCACGAATGAAAAACTGTTTTTT. The J gene is TRBJ1-4, the V gene TRBV13; D uncertain. CDR3 length: 11 amino acids. CDR1 and CDR2 from the germline V gene are PRHDT and FYEKMQ (reference sequence). V gave up 5 bases and J gave up 5 bases, with 3 bases separating them.

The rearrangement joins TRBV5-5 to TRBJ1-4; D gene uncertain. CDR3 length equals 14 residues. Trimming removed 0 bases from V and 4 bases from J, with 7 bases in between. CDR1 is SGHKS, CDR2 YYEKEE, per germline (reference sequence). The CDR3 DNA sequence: TGTGCCAGCAGCTTGGGCAGCGTTAATGAAAAACTGTTTTTT. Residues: CASSLGSVNEKLFF.